Presented here are 12 T cell receptor beta chains from one specimen sequenced in a study of T cell repertoires in cytomegalovirus infection (dated by TCRdb to the late 2010s). No antigen has been identified for these receptors. The treatment or condition label corresponds to: in vitro stimulation with specific CMV peptide epitopes to enrich CMV-specific T cells. Sequencing was carried out with an Illumina HiSeq 1500. The public reads were quality trimmed at Q25 with fastp and then assembled into clones with MiXCR by TCRdb, keeping productive beta chains. Rows matching on CDR3 protein sequence are summarized as one entry with the most common DNA and genes. This sample lists some 320,000 distinct CDR3 sequences; 29% were detected once. Clones ranked in the top ten supply approximately 20% of the sample. Sample: cultured PBMCs, taken from culture after CMV antigen stimulation. The receptors stem from a human donor in good health (CMV status not recorded). Some clones in this sample may be carry-over from other donors' samples.

The sample holds many counts of this clonotype. The rearrangement uses TRBV12-3 or TRBV12-4 and TRBJ2-3, with a possible D match to TRBD1 (5 bases). The CDR3 has 13 residues. V was trimmed by 2 bases and J by 4 bases, leaving 7 bases between them. The CDR3 region has the DNA TGTGCCAGCAGTTTAAGGGGCCCAGATACGCAGTATTTT. Its protein is CASSLRGPDTQYF.

This chain links TRBV6-1 with TRBJ2-7; a weak D match, TRBD1 (5 bases). Germline CDR1 is MNHNS and CDR2 is SASEGT. The V end lost 2 bases, the J end lost 4 bases, and 12 bases lay between the germline ends. The CDR3 runs to 14 residues. CDR3 coding DNA: TGTGCCAGCAGTGAACAGGGTGATGGATACGAGCAGTACTTC. It is translated as CASSEQGDGYEQYF.

This clonotype appeared many times. The V call is TRBV7-6, the J call TRBJ1-1, with 7 bases identical to TRBD1. J lost 0 bases, V lost 5 bases, and 12 bases had no gene match. This CDR3 contains 17 residues. The germline CDR1 and CDR2 sequences are SGHVS and FNYEAQ. CDR3 region: CASSPLHPGQMNTEAFF. The CDR3 DNA is TGTGCCAGCAGCCCATTACATCCGGGACAGATGAACACTGAAGCTTTCTTT.

This clonotype turned up a few times. The CDR3 region is CASSQDHLTSGLYEQYF. The CDR3 coding sequence is TGTGCCAGCAGCCAAGATCACTTGACTAGCGGACTCTACGAGCAGTACTTC. The chain has TRBV14 and TRBJ2-7; 9 bases align to TRBD2. The CDR3 has 17 residues. V gave up 0 bases and J gave up 3 bases; unmatched junction bases: 9. Germline V CDR1 and CDR2: SGHDN, FVKESK.

This clonotype showed up just a few times. The rearrangement uses TRBV7-2 and TRBJ2-1; 13 nucleotides agree with TRBD2. With V trimmed by 5 bases and J by 7 bases, 5 bases remained unmatched. Germline loops: CDR1 SGHTA, CDR2 FQGNSA. This CDR3 is built from 15 residues. CDR3 loop: CASSLRTSGSNEQFF. The CDR3 region has the DNA TGTGCCAGCAGCCTAAGGACTAGCGGGAGTAATGAGCAGTTCTTC.

This clonotype was observed a handful of times. V is TRBV4-1 and J is TRBJ1-6, with D tentatively TRBD1 (5 bases). The germline V gene encodes CDR1 MGHRA and CDR2 YSYEKL. The CDR3 has 17 amino acids. Deletions cut 6 bases from V and 2 bases from J, with 17 bases between. DNA of the CDR3: TGCGCCAGCAGTCCACGGGGGGGGAGCACCTATAATTCACCCCTCCACTTT. This translates into CASSPRGGSTYNSPLHF.

This chain links TRBV4-2 with TRBJ1-2; perhaps TRBD1 as D (5 bases). The germline CDR1 and CDR2 sequences are LGHNA and YNFKEQ. The CDR3 is made up of 15 amino acids. Trimming cost V 0 bases and J 2 bases, with 10 bases left between them. The CDR3 here is CASSQEGPSNYGYTF. The DNA for the CDR3 is TGTGCCAGCAGCCAAGAGGGGCCATCCAACTATGGCTACACCTTC.

This clonotype was detected only a few times. V is TRBV7-8 and J is TRBJ1-6; TRBD1 agrees at 8 bases. This CDR3 is built from 16 residues. With V trimmed by 1 base and J by 9 bases, 8 bases remained unmatched. Per germline, CDR1 SGHVS and CDR2 FQNEAQ. CDR3 coding DNA: TGTGCCAGCAGCTTAGTAGCCAGGGGGCAACGTTCACCCCTCCACTTT. This sequence encodes CASSLVARGQRSPLHF.

This sequence joins TRBV7-2 and TRBJ1-3; D is ambiguous. The CDR3 has 15 amino acids. Trimming stripped 5 bases from V and 0 bases from J, with 11 bases between. CDR1 SGHTA and CDR2 FQGNSA come from the germline V gene. The CDR3 loop is CASSISEHSGNTIYF. The CDR3 nucleotides read TGTGCCAGCAGCATTAGTGAACACTCTGGAAACACCATATATTTT.

The V gene is TRBV7-6, the J gene TRBJ2-1, with D possibly matching TRBD1 (5 bases). V gave up 6 bases and J gave up 0 bases, with 15 bases separating them. The germline gives CDR1 SGHVS, CDR2 FNYEAQ. This CDR3 has 16 amino acids. The CDR3 sequence: CASSPFWGLSYNEQFF. CDR3 coding DNA: TGTGCCAGCAGTCCCTTTTGGGGCCTCTCCTACAATGAGCAGTTCTTC.

This clonotype showed up many times. The V gene is TRBV9, the J gene TRBJ2-1; a possible D gene is TRBD1 (5 bases). Germline V gives CDR1 SGDLS, CDR2 YYNGEE. CDR3 size: 15 residues. Trimming shortened V by 0 bases and J by 0 bases, and 7 bases separated the two germline ends. The CDR3 region is CASSVGRGSYNEQFF. The CDR3 DNA is TGTGCCAGCAGCGTAGGAAGGGGCTCCTACAATGAGCAGTTCTTC.

The V call is TRBV7-9, the J call TRBJ2-1; 12 bases line up with TRBD2. The ends lost 5 bases at V and 2 bases at J; junction bases unmatched: 4. Germline V CDR1 and CDR2: SEHNR, FQNEAQ (reference sequence). CDR3 length equals 16 residues. The CDR3 DNA sequence: TGTGCCAGCAGCCGAGCTAGCGGGGGGGCCTACAATGAGCAGTTCTTC. Translation: CASSRASGGAYNEQFF.